This T cell receptor (beta chain) comes out of a study of shared clonotypes between healthy human individuals. General observations from the study: It was the non-shared clonotypes that had lower generation probabilities than clonotypes shared by all four donors. The sharing of about 5% of naive CD4 clonotypes was seen across a handful of donors.

Regarding this clone: As yet, its antigen is unknown.

V dropped 5 bases and J dropped 7; count of bases not matched to a gene: 6. Germline V gene lookup returns CDR1 SNHLY and CDR2 FYNNEI. The CDR3 loop spans 14 amino acids. Clones were read by immunoSEQ multiplex PCR, and TCRdb kept only the in-frame ones, dropping some. The table has some 2,500,000 clones, roughly 93% seen once. The sample taken for sequencing was naive CD4+ T cells from PBMCs. Documented subset: CD45RA+ positively selected. This TCR was recovered from a man between 18 and 29 years old in good health. Some clones in this sample may be carry-over from other donors' samples. The chain employs TRBV2 and TRBJ2-5; 11 bases map to TRBD1. CDR3 DNA sequence: TGTGCCAGCAGTCCTCTCGGGACAGGGGGGACCCAGTACTTC. This translates into CASSPLGTGGTQYF.